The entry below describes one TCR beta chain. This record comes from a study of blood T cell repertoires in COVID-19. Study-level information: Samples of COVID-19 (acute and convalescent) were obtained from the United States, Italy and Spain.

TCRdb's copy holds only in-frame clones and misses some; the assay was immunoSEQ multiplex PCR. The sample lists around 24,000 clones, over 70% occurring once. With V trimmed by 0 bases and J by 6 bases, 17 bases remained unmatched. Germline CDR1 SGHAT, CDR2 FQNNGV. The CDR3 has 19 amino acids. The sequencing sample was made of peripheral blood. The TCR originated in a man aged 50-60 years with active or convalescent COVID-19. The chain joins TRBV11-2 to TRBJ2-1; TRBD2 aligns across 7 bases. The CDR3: CASSLDEGRARGWANEQFF. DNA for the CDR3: TGTGCCAGCAGCTTAGATGAAGGGAGGGCCCGGGGCTGGGCCAATGAGCAGTTCTTC. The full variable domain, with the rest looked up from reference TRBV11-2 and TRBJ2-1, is EAGVAQSPRYKIIEKRQSVAFWCNPISGHATLYWYQQILGQGPKLLIQFQNNGVVDDSQLPKDRFSAERLKGVDSTLKIQPAKLEDSAVYLCASSLDEGRARGWANEQFFGPGTRLTVL.